Following are 19 T cell receptor beta chains from one sample sequenced in a study of cytomegalovirus exposure and HLA in healthy donors. PCR was performed using 60 Vbeta and 13 Jbeta primers. TCRdb's copy holds only in-frame clones and misses some; the assay was immunoSEQ multiplex PCR. The table lists roughly 120,000 clones, roughly 70% of them singletons. The sample comprised PBMCs. These receptors were obtained from a man aged 25-40 years in good health and CMV-seropositive.

Here the CDR3 DNA reads TGTGCCAGCAGCCTATTACAGGGGGCAGGTGAGCAGTTCTTC. This sequence encodes CASSLLQGAGEQFF. V is TRBV11-2 and J is TRBJ2-1, with 9 bases aligning to TRBD1. J lost 9 bases, V lost 5 bases, and 8 bases had no gene match. The germline CDR1 and CDR2 sequences are SGHAT and FQNNGV. CDR3 length: 14 residues.

This chain joins TRBV5-4 and TRBJ2-6; a possible D gene is TRBD2 (5 bases). This CDR3 region has 15 residues. CDR1 and CDR2 from the germline V gene are SGHNT and YYREEE (reference sequence). With 0 bases removed from V and 3 bases from J, the gap between germline ends came to 7 bases. CDR3 amino acids: CASSLDGLGANVLTF. CDR3 DNA sequence: TGTGCCAGCAGCTTGGATGGACTTGGGGCCAACGTCCTGACTTTC.

This chain joins TRBV7-3 and TRBJ2-3; 7 bases match TRBD2. V lost 5 bases to trimming and J lost 9 bases; unmatched junction nucleotides: 8. The CDR3 extends over 13 amino acids. The V gene's germline CDR1 is SGHTA and CDR2 FQGTGA. The CDR3 sequence: CASSAQREGTQYF. CDR3 DNA: TGTGCCAGCAGCGCCCAGCGGGAAGGGACGCAGTATTTT.

This clone has a single count. The chain combines TRBV19 with TRBJ2-5; maybe TRBD1 (6 bases). The length of the CDR3 is 16 residues. Germline V CDR1 and CDR2: LNHDA, SQIVND (reference sequence). Trimming removed 0 bases at V and 5 bases at J, with 16 bases between. CDR3 amino acids: CASSIDGARGAETQYF. The CDR3 DNA reads TGTGCCAGTAGTATAGATGGTGCCAGGGGAGCGGAGACCCAGTACTTC.

This rearrangement joins TRBV10-3 to TRBJ2-1, with D possibly matching TRBD1 (5 bases). Germline assignment: CDR1 ENHRY and CDR2 SYGVKD. V shed 0 bases and J shed 4 bases, with 13 bases lying between them. The CDR3 is 16 amino acids. Here the CDR3 reads CAISESVRKGYNEQFF. CDR3 bases: TGTGCCATCAGTGAGTCGGTCCGGAAGGGGTACAATGAGCAGTTCTTC.

V is TRBV5-1 and J is TRBJ2-5, with 7 bases lining up with TRBD1. The CDR3 sequence is 14 residues long. V trimming: 7 bases; J trimming: 7 bases; junction bases outside the gene matches: 13. The germline V gene encodes CDR1 SGHRS and CDR2 YFSETQ. CDR3 bases: TGCGCCAGCGGACGGACAGGAGACTTAGGGACCCAGTACTTC. Amino acid sequence: CASGRTGDLGTQYF.

The CDR3 reads CAWSVRTSGSGFGNEQFF. The CDR3 DNA follows: TGTGCCTGGAGTGTAAGGACTAGCGGGAGCGGGTTCGGGAATGAGCAGTTCTTC. The J gene is TRBJ2-1, the V gene TRBV30; TRBD2 matches at 13 bases. Germline CDR1 GTSNPN, CDR2 SVGIG (reference sequence). The length of the CDR3 is 18 residues. The V and J ends lost 0 bases and 7 bases, in that order; junction bases with no gene match: 12.

The count of this clone is one. The CDR3 sequence is CASSLTAGTANYGYTF. The DNA of the CDR3 is TGTGCCAGCAGTCTTACTGCCGGGACAGCTAACTATGGCTACACCTTC. V usage is TRBV27 and J usage is TRBJ1-2, with TRBD1 identical over 7 bases. The CDR3 sequence is 16 residues long. Germline trimming cut 5 bases from V and 0 bases from J; bases unmatched to any gene: 9. CDR1 and CDR2 from the germline V gene are MNHEY and SMNVEV (reference sequence).

The genes are TRBV6-6 and TRBJ1-1; 10 bases line up with TRBD1. Per germline, CDR1 MNHNY and CDR2 SVGAGI (reference sequence). This CDR3 region has 16 residues. Trimming took 4 bases from V and 2 from J; bases not matched to a gene: 7. CDR3 DNA sequence: TGTGCCAGCAGTTTGACAGGGGGCGGACGTAACACTGAAGCTTTCTTT. Encoded protein: CASSLTGGGRNTEAFF.

This clone has only one observation. The V call is TRBV30, the J call TRBJ1-2; 12 bases fit TRBD1. CDR3 length: 18 amino acids. Germline V CDR1 and CDR2: GTSNPN, SVGIG (reference sequence). The junction had 14 bases not matched to a gene; V was cut back by 2 bases and J by 4 bases. CDR3 nucleotide sequence: TGTGCCTGGAGTTTAACCGGGACAGGGGGCCGTAAATTCTATGGCTACACCTTC. The encoded protein is CAWSLTGTGGRKFYGYTF.

In the case of this clone: The same CDR3 also results from other DNA sequences found in this sample. J is TRBJ1-1 and V is TRBV19; D unclear. The V end was cut by 0 bases, the J end by 5 bases, with 13 bases between. The CDR3 extends over 15 amino acids. Germline CDR1 reads LNHDA; CDR2 reads SQIVND (reference sequence). DNA for the CDR3: TGTGCCAGTAGTATAGACAGAGGGCTTGGGACTGAAGCTTTCTTT. Its translation is CASSIDRGLGTEAFF.

The rearrangement uses TRBV5-4 and TRBJ1-1, with D hard to call. The CDR3 sequence is 15 residues long. Germline CDR1 is SGHNT and CDR2 is YYREEE (reference sequence). Trimming removed 4 bases at V and 5 bases at J, with 18 bases between. The CDR3 reads CASSHDLGRGTEAFF. CDR3 DNA sequence: TGTGCCAGCAGCCACGATCTCGGGCGGGGTACTGAAGCTTTCTTT.

This clone appeared once. This sequence joins TRBV5-1 and TRBJ1-4, with D tentatively TRBD1 (5 bases). CDR1 and CDR2 (germline): SGHRS, YFSETQ. This CDR3 spans 16 amino acids. The V and J ends lost 2 bases and 5 bases respectively, with 16 bases between them. The CDR3 DNA reads TGCGCCAGCAGCTTCTCCGACGACAGCCTAAATGAAAAACTGTTTTTT. This encodes CASSFSDDSLNEKLFF.

This chain joins TRBV28 and TRBJ2-7; TRBD2 aligns across 7 bases. The CDR3 has 16 amino acids. In germline, CDR1 is MDHEN, CDR2 SYDVKM. Unmatched junction bases numbered 7, after V lost 2 bases and J lost 0 bases. For the CDR3, the DNA is TGTGCCAGCAGTTTAAGTCGGCGGGAGACCTCCTACGAGCAGTACGTC. It is translated as CASSLSRRETSYEQYV.

This chain connects TRBV4-1 to TRBJ2-1, with TRBD2 matching 7 bases. The CDR3 is 15 residues long. The V segment lost 2 bases and the J segment 5 bases; nucleotides outside the gene matches: 6. Germline CDR1 and CDR2: MGHRA and YSYEKL. CDR3 bases: TGCGCCAGCAGCCAAAGCAGCGGGGTAAACAATGAGCAGTTCTTC. This translates into CASSQSSGVNNEQFF.

The genes are TRBV5-1 and TRBJ1-2; TRBD1 matches 11 bases. This CDR3 comprises 15 residues. In germline, CDR1 is SGHRS, CDR2 YFSETQ. The trim removed 10 bases at V and 4 bases at J, leaving 12 bases unmatched. The DNA for the CDR3 is TGCGCCCGGGGGGACAGGGGGTACCCTTCCTATGGCTACACCTTC. Amino acid sequence: CARGDRGYPSYGYTF.

Of note for this clone: Other DNA sequences in the sample encode the same CDR3. This rearrangement joins TRBV5-1 to TRBJ1-1; 8 nucleotides match TRBD1. The CDR3 spans 14 residues. The germline gives CDR1 SGHRS, CDR2 YFSETQ. V was pared by 4 bases and J by 4 bases, with 6 bases of the junction left unmatched. This chain's CDR3 is CASSAGGIGTEAFF. Here the CDR3 DNA reads TGCGCCAGCAGCGCAGGGGGCATCGGCACTGAAGCTTTCTTT.

This rearrangement joins TRBV30 to TRBJ2-1; weak D call: TRBD2 (5 bases). Trimming took off 1 base at V and 0 bases at J, with 13 bases between the two ends. Germline lookup yields CDR1 GTSNPN and CDR2 SVGIG (reference sequence). This CDR3 is built from 16 residues. CDR3 sequence (DNA): TGTGCCTGGAGTGCCGGAGCGGCAAGCTCCTACAATGAGCAGTTCTTC. It translates to CAWSAGAASSYNEQFF.

The chain couples TRBV7-2 to TRBJ1-5, with 10 bases fitting TRBD1. The CDR3 sequence is 17 residues long. After removal of 1 base from V and 6 bases from J, the junction contained 9 bases not matched to a gene. Germline-derived CDR1 and CDR2 are SGHTA and FQGNSA. The CDR3 nucleotides read TGTGCCAGCAGCTTAGACGGGACAGGGGCAGGAGGTCAGCCCCAGCATTTT. The encoded protein is CASSLDGTGAGGQPQHF.